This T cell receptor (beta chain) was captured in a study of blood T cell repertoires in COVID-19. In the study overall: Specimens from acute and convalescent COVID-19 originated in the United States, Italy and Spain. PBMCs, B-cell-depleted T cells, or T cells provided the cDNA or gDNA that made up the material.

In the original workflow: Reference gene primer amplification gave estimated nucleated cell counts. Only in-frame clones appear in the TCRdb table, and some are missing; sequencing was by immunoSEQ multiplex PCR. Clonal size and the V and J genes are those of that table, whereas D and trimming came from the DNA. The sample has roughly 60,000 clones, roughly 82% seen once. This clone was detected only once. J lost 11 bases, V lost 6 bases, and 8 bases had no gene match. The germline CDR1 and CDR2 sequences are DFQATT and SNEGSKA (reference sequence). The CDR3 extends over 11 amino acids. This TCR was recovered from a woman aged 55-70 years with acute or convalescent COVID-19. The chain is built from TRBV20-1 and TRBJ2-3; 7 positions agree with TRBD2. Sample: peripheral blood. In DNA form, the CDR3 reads TGCAGTGCATCGACTAGCCGCGTGCAGTATTTT. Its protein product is CSASTSRVQYF.